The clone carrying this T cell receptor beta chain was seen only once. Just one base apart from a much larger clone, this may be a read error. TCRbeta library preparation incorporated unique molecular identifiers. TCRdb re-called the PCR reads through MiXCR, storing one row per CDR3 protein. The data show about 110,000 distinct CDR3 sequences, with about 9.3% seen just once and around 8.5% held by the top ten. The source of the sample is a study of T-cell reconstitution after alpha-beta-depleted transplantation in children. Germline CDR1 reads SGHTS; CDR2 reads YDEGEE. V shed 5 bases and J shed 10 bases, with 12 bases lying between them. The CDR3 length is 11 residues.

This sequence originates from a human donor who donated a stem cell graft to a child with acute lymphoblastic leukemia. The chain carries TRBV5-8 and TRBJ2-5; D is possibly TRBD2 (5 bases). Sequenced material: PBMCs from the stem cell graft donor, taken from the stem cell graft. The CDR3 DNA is TGTGCCAGCAGTCGCCGAGCGGTCCAGTACTTC. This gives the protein CASSRRAVQYF.